Included here is one T cell receptor (beta chain) sequence, with context. The CDR3 totals 15 residues. V was shortened by 0 bases and J by 6 bases, with 13 bases between the two germline ends. Germline V CDR1 and CDR2: SGDLS, YYNGEE. This specimen belongs to a study of blood T cell repertoires in COVID-19. The assay was immunoSEQ multiplex PCR, and TCRdb's table has in-frame clones only and misses some. The repertoire holds 250,000 to 300,000 clones, around 90% seen once, with about 4% in the top ten. The origin of this receptor is a woman in her thirties or forties with acute or convalescent COVID-19. Material for sequencing was peripheral blood. This chain joins TRBV9 and TRBJ1-3; D gene unclear. The CDR3 sequence is CASSVGRGIQNTIYF. In nucleotides, the CDR3 is TGTGCCAGCAGCGTAGGGCGGGGAATCCAAAACACCATATATTTT.